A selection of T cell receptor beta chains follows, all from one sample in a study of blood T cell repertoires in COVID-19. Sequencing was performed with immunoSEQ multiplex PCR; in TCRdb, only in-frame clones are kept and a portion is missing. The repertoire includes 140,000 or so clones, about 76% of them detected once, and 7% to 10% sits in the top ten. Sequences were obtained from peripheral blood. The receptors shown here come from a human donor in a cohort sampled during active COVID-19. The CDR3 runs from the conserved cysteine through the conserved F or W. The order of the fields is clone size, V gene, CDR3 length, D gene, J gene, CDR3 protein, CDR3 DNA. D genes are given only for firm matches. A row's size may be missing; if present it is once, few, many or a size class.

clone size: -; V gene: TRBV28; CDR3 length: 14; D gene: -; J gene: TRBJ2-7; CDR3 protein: CASSFEGTLYEQYF; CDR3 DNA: TGTGCCAGCAGTTTCGAAGGGACACTTTACGAGCAGTACTTC
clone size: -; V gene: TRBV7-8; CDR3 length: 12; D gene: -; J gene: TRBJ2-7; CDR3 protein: CASSLLVGGLYF; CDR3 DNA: TGTGCCAGCAGCTTATTAGTTGGGGGCTTGTACTTC
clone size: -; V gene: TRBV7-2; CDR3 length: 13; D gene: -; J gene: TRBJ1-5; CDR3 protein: CASSLVQNQPQHF; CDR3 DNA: TGTGCCAGCAGCTTAGTCCAGAATCAGCCCCAGCATTTT
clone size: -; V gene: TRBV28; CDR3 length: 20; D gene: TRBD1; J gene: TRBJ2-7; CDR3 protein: CASIPSPGQGEVGSSYEQYF; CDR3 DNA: TGTGCCAGCATACCAAGTCCGGGACAGGGGGAAGTAGGGAGCTCCTACGAGCAGTACTTC
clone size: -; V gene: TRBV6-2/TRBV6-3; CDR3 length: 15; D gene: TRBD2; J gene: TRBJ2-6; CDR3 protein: CASSYVRGGANVLTF; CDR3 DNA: TGTGCCAGCAGTTACGTGCGGGGGGGGGCCAACGTCCTGACTTTC
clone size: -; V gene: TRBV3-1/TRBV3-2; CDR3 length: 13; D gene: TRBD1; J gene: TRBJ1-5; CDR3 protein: CASSSRGNQPQHF; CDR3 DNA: TGTGCCAGCAGTAGCAGGGGGAATCAGCCCCAGCATTTT
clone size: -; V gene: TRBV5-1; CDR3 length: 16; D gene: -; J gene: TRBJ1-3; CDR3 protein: CASSTGNTPVGNTIYF; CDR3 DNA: TGCGCCAGCAGCACGGGAAACACCCCGGTGGGGAACACCATATATTTT
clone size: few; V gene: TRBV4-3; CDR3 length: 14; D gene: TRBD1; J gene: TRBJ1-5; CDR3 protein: CASSTDRVNQPQHF; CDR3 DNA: TGCGCCAGCAGCACCGACAGGGTGAATCAGCCCCAGCATTTT
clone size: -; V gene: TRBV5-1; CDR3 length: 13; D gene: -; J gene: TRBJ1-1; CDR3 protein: CASSLLGYTEAFF; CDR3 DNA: TGCGCCAGCAGCTTGCTCGGGTACACTGAAGCTTTCTTT
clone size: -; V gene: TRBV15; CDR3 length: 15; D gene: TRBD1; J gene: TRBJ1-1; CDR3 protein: CATSRGGTGSTEAFF; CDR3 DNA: TGTGCCACCAGCAGAGGGGGGACAGGAAGCACTGAAGCTTTCTTT
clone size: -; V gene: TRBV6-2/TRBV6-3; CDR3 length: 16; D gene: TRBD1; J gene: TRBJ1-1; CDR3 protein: CASSYGGQGRDTEAFF; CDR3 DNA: TGTGCCAGCAGTTACGGGGGACAGGGTCGGGACACTGAAGCTTTCTTT
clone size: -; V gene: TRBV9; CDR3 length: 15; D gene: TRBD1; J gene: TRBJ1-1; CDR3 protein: CASSPRTGWNTEAFF; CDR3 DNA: TGTGCCAGCAGCCCGAGGACAGGGTGGAACACTGAAGCTTTCTTT
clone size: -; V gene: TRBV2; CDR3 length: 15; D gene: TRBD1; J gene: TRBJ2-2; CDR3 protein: CASTGGQGASGELFF; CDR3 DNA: TGTGCCAGCACCGGGGGACAGGGGGCTTCCGGGGAGCTGTTTTTT
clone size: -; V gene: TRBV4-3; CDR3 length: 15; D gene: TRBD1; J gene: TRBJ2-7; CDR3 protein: CASSQGGQGPYEQYF; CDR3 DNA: TGCGCCAGCAGCCAAGGCGGACAGGGGCCATACGAGCAGTACTTC
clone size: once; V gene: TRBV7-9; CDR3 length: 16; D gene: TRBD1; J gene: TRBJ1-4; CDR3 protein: CASSLGDRATNEKLFF; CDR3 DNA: TGTGCCAGCAGCTTAGGGGACAGGGCAACTAATGAAAAACTGTTTTTT
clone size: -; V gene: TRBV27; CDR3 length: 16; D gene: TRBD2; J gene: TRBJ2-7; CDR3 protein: CASSLSPSGTPYEQYF; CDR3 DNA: TGTGCCAGCAGTTTATCGCCTAGCGGGACCCCCTACGAGCAGTACTTC
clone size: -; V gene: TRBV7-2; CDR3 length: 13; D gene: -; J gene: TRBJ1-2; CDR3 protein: CASSLNEDTGYTF; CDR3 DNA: TGTGCCAGCAGCTTAAATGAGGACACTGGCTACACCTTC
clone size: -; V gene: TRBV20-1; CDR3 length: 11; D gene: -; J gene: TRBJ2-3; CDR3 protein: CSAPTGDTQYF; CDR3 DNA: TGCAGTGCTCCTACAGGAGATACGCAGTATTTT
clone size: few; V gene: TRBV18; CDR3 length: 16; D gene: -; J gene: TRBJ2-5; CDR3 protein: CASSLPAPVETETQYF; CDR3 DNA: TGTGCCAGCTCACTGCCGGCCCCGGTGGAGACCGAGACCCAGTACTTC
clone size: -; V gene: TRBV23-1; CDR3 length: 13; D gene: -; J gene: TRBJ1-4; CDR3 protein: CATGTPGSEKLFF; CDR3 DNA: TGCGCCACGGGCACGCCGGGAAGCGAAAAACTGTTTTTT
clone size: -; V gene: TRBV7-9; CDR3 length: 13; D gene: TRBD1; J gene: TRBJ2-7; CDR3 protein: CASSQDRTHEQYF; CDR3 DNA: TGTGCCAGCAGCCAGGACAGGACCCACGAGCAGTACTTC
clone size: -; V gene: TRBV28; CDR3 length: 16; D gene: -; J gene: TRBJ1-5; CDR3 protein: CASSSNRGGGNQPQHF; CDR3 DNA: TGTGCCAGCAGTTCCAATCGGGGGGGCGGGAATCAGCCCCAGCATTTT